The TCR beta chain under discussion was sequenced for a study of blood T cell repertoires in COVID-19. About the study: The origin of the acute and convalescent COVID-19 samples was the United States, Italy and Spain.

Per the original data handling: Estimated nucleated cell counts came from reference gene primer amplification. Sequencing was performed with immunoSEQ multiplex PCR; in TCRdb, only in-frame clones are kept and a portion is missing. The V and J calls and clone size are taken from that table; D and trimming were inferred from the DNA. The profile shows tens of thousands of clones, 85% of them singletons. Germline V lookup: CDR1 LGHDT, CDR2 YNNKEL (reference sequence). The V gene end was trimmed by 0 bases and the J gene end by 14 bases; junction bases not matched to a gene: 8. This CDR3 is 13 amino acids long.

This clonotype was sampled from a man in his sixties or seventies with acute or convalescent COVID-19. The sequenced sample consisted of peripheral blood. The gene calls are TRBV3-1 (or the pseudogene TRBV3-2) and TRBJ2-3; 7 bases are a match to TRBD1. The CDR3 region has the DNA TGTGCCAGCAGCCAAGATCAAAGGGGGCCGGGGTATTTT. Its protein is CASSQDQRGPGYF.